These 2 T cell receptor beta chains were sequenced from one sample in a study of control samples from healthy donors and cancer patients. This table comes from immunoSEQ multiplex PCR, and its TCRdb copy is limited to in-frame clones, with some not included. This table has some 49,000 clones, 90% to 95% appearing once. The sequencing input was PBMCs. The receptors derive from a man aged 25 to 40 with colorectal cancer.

The chain recombines TRBV6-2 or TRBV6-3 with TRBJ1-2; tentatively, D is TRBD1 (5 bases). V lost 5 bases to trimming and J lost 1 base, with 14 bases between them. Germline CDR1 reads MNHEY; CDR2 reads SVGEGT. The CDR3 is made up of 15 amino acids. The CDR3 spells CASSHGQLHNYGYTF. The CDR3 DNA reads as TGTGCCAGCAGTCATGGACAACTCCATAACTATGGCTACACCTTC.

The chain carries TRBV5-1 and TRBJ2-1, with D uncertain. Germline CDR1 and CDR2: SGHRS and YFSETQ. Trimming took off 1 base at V and 3 bases at J, with 11 bases between the two ends. This CDR3 comprises 15 residues. The CDR3 loop reads CASSLINWIYNEQFF. The CDR3 nucleotides read TGCGCCAGCAGCTTGATTAATTGGATCTACAATGAGCAGTTCTTC.